Listed below are T cell receptor beta chains from one sample, sequenced in a study of T and B cells in COVID-19 patients. Using its own MiXCR run on the multiplex PCR reads, TCRdb lists one record per CDR3 protein. The sample holds 6,400 or so distinct CDR3 sequences, 20% to 30% seen once. Input material: blood. The origin of the receptors is a human donor with active COVID-19. The CDR3 runs from the conserved cysteine through the conserved F or W. Fields, in order: J gene, V gene, CDR3 protein.

j_gene: TRBJ2-1
v_gene: TRBV18
CDR3aa: CASSLSGTEEQFF

j_gene: TRBJ2-2
v_gene: TRBV19
CDR3aa: CASSIERSTGELFF

j_gene: TRBJ2-7
v_gene: TRBV15
CDR3aa: CATSRAQGLAGVGEQYF

j_gene: TRBJ1-1
v_gene: TRBV19
CDR3aa: CASIAGAGVTEAFF

j_gene: TRBJ2-3
v_gene: TRBV20-1
CDR3aa: CSANSRGLAGVTDTQYF

j_gene: TRBJ1-4
v_gene: TRBV11-3
CDR3aa: CASSLTGGRNEKLFF

j_gene: TRBJ2-1
v_gene: TRBV19
CDR3aa: CASSIGGNSYNEQFF

j_gene: TRBJ1-2
v_gene: TRBV19
CDR3aa: CASRGRGGYTF

j_gene: TRBJ2-2
v_gene: TRBV7-6
CDR3aa: CASSLWDGDTGELFF

j_gene: TRBJ2-2
v_gene: TRBV24-1
CDR3aa: CATSDTGGRVNSANTGELFF

j_gene: TRBJ2-7
v_gene: TRBV6-2/TRBV6-3
CDR3aa: CASSTGDSSYEQYF

j_gene: TRBJ1-1
v_gene: TRBV6-1
CDR3aa: CASSEGQGGTAFF

j_gene: TRBJ2-5
v_gene: TRBV29-1
CDR3aa: CSARRVAGPLETQYF

j_gene: TRBJ1-1
v_gene: TRBV6-2/TRBV6-3
CDR3aa: CASRGEAGTGVWNTEAFF

j_gene: TRBJ1-6
v_gene: TRBV5-5
CDR3aa: CASSRSLTGYNSPLHF

j_gene: TRBJ2-3
v_gene: TRBV27
CDR3aa: CASSGWTSGREDTQYF

j_gene: TRBJ1-5
v_gene: TRBV27
CDR3aa: CASTPRQGNQPQHF

j_gene: TRBJ2-1
v_gene: TRBV27
CDR3aa: CASSSTSGKVNEQFF

j_gene: -
v_gene: TRBV30
CDR3aa: CAWTSGSWVHNEQFF

j_gene: TRBJ1-4
v_gene: TRBV15
CDR3aa: CATSRDRTGANEKLFF

j_gene: TRBJ2-3
v_gene: TRBV24-1
CDR3aa: CATSEWTGEGLDTQYF

j_gene: TRBJ2-1
v_gene: TRBV7-9
CDR3aa: CASSIRTNGDEQFF